This T cell receptor (beta chain) emerged from a study of blood T cell repertoires in COVID-19. Study-wide context: The analysed material was cDNA or gDNA that came from T cells, B-cell-depleted T cells, or PBMCs.

Germline V CDR1 and CDR2: MNHEY, SVGAGI. The V gene lost 0 bases and the J gene lost 7 bases, with 15 bases spanning the gap. CDR3 length equals 15 residues. Measured with immunoSEQ multiplex PCR; TCRdb has only the in-frame clones, and not every one. The table includes some 300,000 clones, 90% to 95% detected once. Living in 25 or so US areas, the participants were between roughly 18 and 95 years of age. The sequencing input was PBMCs or T cells enriched from blood (not recorded which). This sequence joins TRBV6-5 and TRBJ1-2; tentative D call: TRBD1 (5 bases). The source is a woman in her 30s who had been exposed to COVID-19. CDR3 amino acids: CASSYSTVGGGGYTF. The CDR3 region has the DNA TGTGCCAGCAGTTACTCAACCGTGGGGGGTGGTGGCTACACCTTC.